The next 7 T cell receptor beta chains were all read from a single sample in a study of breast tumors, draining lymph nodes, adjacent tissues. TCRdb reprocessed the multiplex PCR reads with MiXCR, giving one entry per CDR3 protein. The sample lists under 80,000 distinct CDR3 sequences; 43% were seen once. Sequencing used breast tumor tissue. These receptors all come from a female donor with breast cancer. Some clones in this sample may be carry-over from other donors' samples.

The CDR3 spells CASSPGGHTGANEKLFF. The DNA for the CDR3 is TGTGCCAGCTCACCGGGAGGGCATACTGGAGCTAATGAAAAACTGTTTTTT. This sequence joins TRBV18 and TRBJ1-4; D is uncertain. Trimming removed 3 bases from V and 3 bases from J, with 17 bases in between. The CDR3 consists of 17 residues. Germline V gives CDR1 KGHSH, CDR2 LQKENI. The complete variable domain, with remaining parts taken from reference TRBV18 and TRBJ1-4, reads NAGVMQNPRHLVRRRGQEARLRCSPMKGHSHVYWYRQLPEEGLKFMVYLQKENIIDESGMPKERFSAEFPKEGPSILRIQQVVRGDSAAYFCASSPGGHTGANEKLFFGSGTQLSVL.

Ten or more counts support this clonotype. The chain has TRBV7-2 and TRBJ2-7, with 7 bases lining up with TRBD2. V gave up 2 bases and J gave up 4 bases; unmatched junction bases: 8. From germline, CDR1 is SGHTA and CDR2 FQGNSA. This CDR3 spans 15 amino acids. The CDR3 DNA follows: TGTGCCAGCAGCTTAAATGCGGGAGCGGCTTACGAGCAGTACTTC. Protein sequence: CASSLNAGAAYEQYF.

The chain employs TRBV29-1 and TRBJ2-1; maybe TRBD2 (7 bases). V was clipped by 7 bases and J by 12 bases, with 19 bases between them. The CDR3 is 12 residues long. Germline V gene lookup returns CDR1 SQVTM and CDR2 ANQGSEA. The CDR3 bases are TGCAGCGGCAATAGGGGGGGGGATGGGCAGTTCTTC. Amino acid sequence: CSGNRGGDGQFF.

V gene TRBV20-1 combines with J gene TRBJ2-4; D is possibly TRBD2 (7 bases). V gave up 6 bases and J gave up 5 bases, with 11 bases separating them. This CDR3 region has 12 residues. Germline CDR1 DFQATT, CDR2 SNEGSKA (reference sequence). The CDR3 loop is CSARGRENIQYF. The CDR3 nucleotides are TGCAGTGCAAGGGGGAGGGAAAACATTCAGTACTTC.

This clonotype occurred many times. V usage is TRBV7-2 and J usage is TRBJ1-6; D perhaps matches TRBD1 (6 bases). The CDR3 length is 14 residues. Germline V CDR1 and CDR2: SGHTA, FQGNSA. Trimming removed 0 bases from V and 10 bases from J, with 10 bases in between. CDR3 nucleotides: TGTGCCAGCAGCTTAGCAGGGGGAAAGTCACCCCTCCACTTT. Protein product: CASSLAGGKSPLHF.

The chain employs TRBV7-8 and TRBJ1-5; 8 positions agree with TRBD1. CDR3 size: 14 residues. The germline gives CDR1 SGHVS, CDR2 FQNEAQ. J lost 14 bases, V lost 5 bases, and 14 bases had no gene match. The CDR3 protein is CASSPRDRTIYEHF. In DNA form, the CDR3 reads TGTGCCAGCAGCCCCCGGGACAGGACGATCTACGAGCATTTT.

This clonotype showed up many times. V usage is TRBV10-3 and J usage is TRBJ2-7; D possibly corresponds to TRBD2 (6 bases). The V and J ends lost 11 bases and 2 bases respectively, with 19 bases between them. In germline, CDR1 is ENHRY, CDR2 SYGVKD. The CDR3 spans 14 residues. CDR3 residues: CASGDPGEAYEQYF. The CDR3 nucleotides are TGTGCCTCGGGGGACCCGGGGGAGGCCTACGAGCAGTACTTC.